This T cell receptor (beta chain) comes out of a study of Ad26.COV2.S vaccination and SARS-CoV-2 variants (dated by TCRdb to about 2021). Turning to the overall study: Vaccine-arm donors came from COV1001, a multicentre, randomized, double-blind, placebo-controlled phase I-IIa trial of Ad26.COV2.S in healthy adults. The TCR-sequenced set comprised about 30 samples: some 19 Ad26.COV2.S vaccine recipients, 5 placebo recipients and 8 SARS-CoV-2 convalescent individuals. Investigators remained blinded to trial group allocation during experiments and outcome assessment. Ad26.COV2.S was administered intramuscularly at a dose of 5x10^10 or 1x10^11 viral particles, either as one shot or as two shots given 56 days apart. Sequencing of the TCRbeta repertoire served to evaluate the specificity and breadth of SARS-CoV-2-reactive T cell receptors following Ad26.COV2.S vaccination. Participants in the trial were split at random into five groups of five each, receiving low-dose or high-dose Ad26.COV2.S once or twice, or else placebo on both occasions.

TCRbeta CDR3 regions were sequenced with the immunoSEQ Assay. After extraction, genomic DNA underwent amplification by bias-controlled multiplex PCR, followed by high-throughput sequencing. Per the source publication's procedure: To quantify the absolute abundance of every unique TCRbeta CDR3 region, sequences were collapsed and filtered. T cell fraction was estimated by normalization of TCRbeta template counts to usable DNA, with usable DNA being measured through amplification of reference genes present in all nucleated cells. Repertoire TCRs were annotated as SARS-CoV-2-specific by exact matching of V gene, CDR3 amino acid sequence and J gene to a known reactive TCR set. The reference SARS-CoV-2 TCR set came from MIRA and was filtered for enrichment in COVID-19-positive ImmuneCODE repertoires, removing public or cross-reactive TCRs. Drawing on the MIRA antigens, annotated TCRs were analysed further at the level of specific ORF or position within ORF. Depth was the summed frequency of annotated unique rearrangements, while breadth was defined as annotated unique rearrangements over total unique productive rearrangements. TCR breadth was compared between groups using two-sided Wilcoxon rank-sum tests. Entries here come from immuneACCESS through TCRdb and include only in-frame sequences with V and J called. Some clones fail to appear in such tables; in the studies checked, an unresolved V gene covers under half of the shortfall, and the cause of the remainder is unknown. V and J calls and clone size are those listed in that table; D and trimming were worked out from the DNA. This sample lists some 250,000 clones; 85% to 90% were detected once. The biggest ten clones account for roughly a tenth of the sample.

Results and caveats for the whole study, not just this receptor: After vaccination, spike-specific CD8+ and CD4+ T cell responses were reported to show substantial breadth. Spike-specific TCR breadth was higher in Ad26.COV2.S recipients than in placebo recipients (P = 0.0014). Vaccine and placebo recipients had comparable non-spike TCR breadth, which fits with the vaccine containing only spike. The study lacked the statistical power to compare responses across vaccine doses or regimens. According to the authors, total T cell responses may have been underestimated by the TCR breadth and depth analyses.

Regarding this clone: Its antigen has not been determined. No base-level quality is on record; no much larger clone is a single base apart.

The treatment or condition label, read with the paper, signifies: 15 to 20 received Ad26.COV2.S at low or high dose, single or two shots; 5 received placebo; per-sample allocation not given. Repertoires of vaccine and placebo recipients were sequenced from samples taken on day 63 after the first injection. Between 29 July and 7 August 2020, Cohort 1b enrolled around 24 adults aged 18-55 years at one site in Boston, USA. Ad26.COV2.S was a replication-incompetent adenovirus type 26 vector expressing a prefusion-stabilized SARS-CoV-2 spike protein from the original Wuhan strain. At the junction V is shortened by 4 bases and J by 4 bases; bases outside the gene matches: 9. The CDR3 runs 16 amino acids, cysteine and phenylalanine included. Of all the DNA, just the CDR3 is kept, 48 bases in frame from base 1. Sequences SGDLS (CDR1) and YYNGEE (CDR2) are obtained from the germline V gene.

The clonotype comes from a person between 18 and 59 years old who received the Ad26.COV2.S COVID-19 vaccine or a placebo. Here the chain combines TRBV9 and TRBJ1-2; 11 middle bases align to TRBD1. Sequenced material: peripheral blood, taken in a trial of Ad26.COV2.S vaccine versus placebo. Here the CDR3 is given as CASSPYAGTGGYGYTF. In nucleotide form, the sequence is TGTGCCAGCAGCCCTTATGCCGGGACAGGGGGCTATGGCTACACCTTC.